The 32 T cell receptor beta chains given below trace back to one sample, sequenced in a study of neurological immune-mediated disorders. Via MiXCR, TCRdb re-called the 5' RACE reads, giving one row per CDR3 protein. The sample lists 35,000 to 40,000 distinct CDR3 sequences; around 6.8% were seen once. The sequencing sample was made of PBMCs. These receptors came from a middle-aged woman in good health.

At least ten counts were recorded for this clonotype. The CDR3 region is CSVKTSGSSYEQYF. In DNA form, the CDR3 reads TGCAGTGTTAAGACTAGCGGGAGCTCCTACGAGCAGTACTTC. The gene calls are TRBV20-1 and TRBJ2-7, with TRBD2 identical over 12 bases. With V trimmed by 7 bases and J by 0 bases, 4 bases remained unmatched. CDR1 DFQATT and CDR2 SNEGSKA come from the germline V gene (reference sequence). This CDR3 spans 14 amino acids.

Many counts were recorded for this clonotype. J is TRBJ2-1 and V is TRBV6-1; 13 bases are shared with TRBD2. J lost 9 bases, V lost 4 bases, and 6 bases had no gene match. In germline, CDR1 is MNHNS, CDR2 SASEGT. The CDR3 has 15 residues. The CDR3: CASSGGLAGEVEQFF. The CDR3 coding sequence is TGTGCCAGCAGTGGAGGACTAGCGGGAGAAGTTGAGCAGTTCTTC.

This clonotype was seen many times. This sequence joins TRBV5-1 and TRBJ2-3, with D unclear. Trimming cost V 0 bases and J 4 bases, with 3 bases left between them. The CDR3 extends over 12 amino acids. CDR1 and CDR2 (germline): SGHRS, YFSETQ. The DNA of the CDR3 is TGCGCCAGCAGCTTGGTAGCAGATACGCAGTATTTT. Translated, it gives CASSLVADTQYF.

At least ten counts were recorded for this clonotype. This sequence joins TRBV12-3 or TRBV12-4 and TRBJ2-3; D gene uncertain. Trimming took off 6 bases at V and 3 bases at J, with 19 bases between the two ends. The CDR3 consists of 16 residues. CDR3 protein: CASSPGVLGETDTQYF. CDR3 in DNA: TGTGCCAGCAGCCCAGGAGTCCTCGGAGAGACAGATACGCAGTATTTT.

This clonotype came up a few times. The V and J genes are TRBV10-3 and TRBJ1-2, with 9 bases identical to TRBD1. CDR1 and CDR2 (germline): ENHRY, SYGVKD. There are 16 residues in the CDR3. V dropped 3 bases and J dropped 3; count of bases not matched to a gene: 8. The CDR3 DNA sequence: TGTGCCATCAGTGATGTTCAGGGACAGGGATACTATGGCTACACCTTC. It yields the protein CAISDVQGQGYYGYTF.

There are a few counts of this clonotype. The chain carries TRBV19 and TRBJ1-1; no firm D call. Between the trimmed V and J ends, which lost 6 bases and 5 bases, there was a span of 4 bases. Germline loops: CDR1 LNHDA, CDR2 SQIVND (reference sequence). CDR3 length equals 10 residues. CDR3 amino acids: CASRATEAFF. The CDR3 nucleotides are TGTGCCAGTAGGGCAACTGAAGCTTTCTTT. Combining the CDR3 with reference TRBV19 and TRBJ1-1 gives the whole variable domain DGGITQSPKYLFRKEGQNVTLSCEQNLNHDAMYWYRQDPGQGLRLIYYSQIVNDFQKGDIAEGYSVSREKKESFPLTVTSAQKNPTAFYLCASRATEAFFGQGTRLTVV.

This clonotype was found many times. J is TRBJ2-1 and V is TRBV7-8; D not resolved. This CDR3 is built from 11 residues. Germline V gives CDR1 SGHVS, CDR2 FQNEAQ. V lost 7 bases to trimming and J lost 9 bases, with 10 bases between them. The CDR3, as DNA: TGTGCCAGCATAGGCGGTGGTGAGCAGTTCTTC. It codes for CASIGGGEQFF.

This clonotype was seen at least ten times. The CDR3 spells CASTLDSRRAYEQYF. The CDR3 DNA reads as TGTGCCAGCACTTTGGACAGCCGGCGGGCCTACGAGCAGTACTTC. The rearrangement uses TRBV2 and TRBJ2-7, with a tentative D call TRBD1 (6 bases). V was trimmed by 7 bases and J by 2 bases, leaving 18 bases between them. This CDR3 is built from 15 residues. CDR1 and CDR2 (germline): SNHLY, FYNNEI.

There are many counts of this clonotype. The chain uses TRBV2 and TRBJ1-6, with 7 nucleotides matching TRBD1. Trimming removed 0 bases from V and 7 bases from J; junction bases left unmatched: 9. CDR1 and CDR2 (germline): SNHLY, FYNNEI. The length of the CDR3 is 17 residues. The CDR3 coding sequence is TGTGCCAGCAGTGAAGCGCTTCCGGGACAGAACAATTCACCCCTCCACTTT. This encodes CASSEALPGQNNSPLHF.

This clonotype was seen many times. This chain connects TRBV12-3 or TRBV12-4 to TRBJ1-5; 8 bases fit TRBD1. After removal of 6 bases from V and 5 bases from J, the junction contained 6 bases not matched to a gene. CDR3 size: 14 residues. The CDR3 sequence is CASSTGTGDQPQHF. Written as DNA, the CDR3 is TGTGCCAGCAGCACCGGGACAGGCGATCAGCCCCAGCATTTT.

This clonotype was observed once. A much larger clonotype is one base distant, so this may be a read error. The rearrangement joins TRBV6-6 to TRBJ2-1, with 8 nucleotides matching TRBD2. The CDR3 extends over 17 amino acids. The germline CDR1 and CDR2 sequences are MNHNY and SVGAGI (reference sequence). V was clipped by 7 bases and J by 10 bases; unmatched bases: 21. DNA for the CDR3: TGTGCCAGCACTAAAAATAGCGGGGCTACTTCCTTAGGGGAGCAGTTCTTC. This gives the protein CASTKNSGATSLGEQFF.

Details on this clonotype: A much larger clone lies a single base off, so this may be a read error. The chain couples TRBV3-1 to TRBJ2-3; possibly TRBD2 for D (6 bases). The CDR3 has 16 residues. Looked up from germline, CDR1 is LGHDT and CDR2 is YNNKEL (reference sequence). This chain's CDR3 is CVSSPTGGASTDTQYF. In DNA, the CDR3 is TGTGTCAGCAGCCCCACTGGCGGGGCTAGCACAGATACGCAGTATTTT.

Ten or more counts support this clonotype. The CDR3, as DNA: TGTGCCATCAGTGTGGACAGGGACCATGGCTACACCTTC. Encoded protein: CAISVDRDHGYTF. The V and J genes are TRBV10-3 and TRBJ1-2; 8 bases align to TRBD1. The germline V gene encodes CDR1 ENHRY and CDR2 SYGVKD. CDR3 length: 13 residues. V was clipped by 4 bases and J by 6 bases; unmatched bases: 4.

This clonotype was counted ten times or more. This rearrangement joins TRBV5-5 to TRBJ2-7; 7 bases are a match to TRBD2. Germline CDR1 is SGHKS and CDR2 is YYEKEE (reference sequence). The CDR3 contains 15 residues. V was clipped by 4 bases and J by 1 base; unmatched bases: 8. The CDR3 spells CASSPSGTTSYEQYV. For the CDR3, the DNA is TGTGCCAGCAGCCCATCCGGGACTACTTCCTACGAGCAGTACGTC.

Many counts were recorded for this clonotype. J is TRBJ2-3 and V is TRBV20-1, with 9 bases lining up with TRBD1. V shed 6 bases and J 4 bases; nucleotides not matched to a gene: 11. The V gene's germline CDR1 is DFQATT and CDR2 SNEGSKA (reference sequence). The CDR3 has 15 amino acids. The DNA for the CDR3 is TGCAGTGCCGCAGCCCCGGGACAGGGACCAGATACGCAGTATTTT. It specifies CSAAAPGQGPDTQYF.

The chain combines TRBV10-3 with TRBJ2-1; tentatively, D is TRBD1 or TRBD2 (5 bases each). CDR1 and CDR2 from the germline V gene are ENHRY and SYGVKD. This CDR3 comprises 15 residues. Trimming cost V 7 bases and J 3 bases, with 16 bases left between them. CDR3 region: CAIMNPGTGYNEQFF. CDR3 DNA sequence: TGTGCCATCATGAACCCCGGGACCGGCTACAATGAGCAGTTCTTC.

This clonotype was found many times. V usage is TRBV3-1 and J usage is TRBJ2-7; 9 bases line up with TRBD2. This CDR3 spans 16 amino acids. Looked up from germline, CDR1 is LGHDT and CDR2 is YNNKEL (reference sequence). V trimming: 4 bases; J trimming: 6 bases; junction bases outside the gene matches: 13. The CDR3 sequence is CASSLNQAGGRGEQYF. Here the CDR3 DNA reads TGTGCCAGCAGCCTGAATCAAGCGGGAGGTCGGGGCGAGCAGTACTTC.

This clonotype was seen a few times. The V gene is TRBV20-1, the J gene TRBJ2-1; 9 nucleotides match TRBD2. The V segment lost 1 base and the J segment 6 bases; nucleotides outside the gene matches: 4. The CDR3 covers 14 residues. Germline loops: CDR1 DFQATT, CDR2 SNEGSKA (reference sequence). The CDR3 region is CSARVASGANEQFF. Written as DNA, the CDR3 is TGCAGTGCTAGAGTGGCTAGCGGGGCCAATGAGCAGTTCTTC.

This clonotype was counted ten times or more. The gene calls are TRBV18 and TRBJ1-3; 7 positions match TRBD1. The trim removed 8 bases at V and 5 bases at J, leaving 9 bases unmatched. The CDR3 consists of 14 residues. Germline CDR1 KGHSH, CDR2 LQKENI. CDR3 nucleotides: TGTGCCAGCGCGGGACAGAGTGAAAGAAACACCATATATTTT. This encodes CASAGQSERNTIYF.

This clonotype was observed at least ten times. This chain uses TRBV18 with TRBJ1-5, with a tentative D call TRBD1 (5 bases). CDR3 size: 15 residues. V was cut by 2 bases and J by 7 bases, with 15 bases left in between. In germline, CDR1 is KGHSH, CDR2 LQKENI. CDR3 in DNA: TGTGCCAGCTCACCATTTCCCAGGGTTGACCAGCCCCAGCATTTT. Translating gives CASSPFPRVDQPQHF. The full variable domain, in which reference TRBV18 and TRBJ1-5 provide the parts outside the CDR3, is NAGVMQNPRHLVRRRGQEARLRCSPMKGHSHVYWYRQLPEEGLKFMVYLQKENIIDESGMPKERFSAEFPKEGPSILRIQQVVRGDSAAYFCASSPFPRVDQPQHFGDGTRLSIL.

This clonotype was picked up many times. This chain joins TRBV10-3 and TRBJ1-6; TRBD1 might be the D (6 bases). V lost 5 bases to trimming and J lost 5 bases, with 7 bases between them. The CDR3 runs to 13 residues. CDR1 and CDR2 from the germline V gene are ENHRY and SYGVKD. CDR3 protein: CAISTGNNSPLHF. As DNA, the CDR3 is TGTGCCATCAGTACAGGGAATAATTCACCCCTCCACTTT.

This clonotype was counted ten times or more. V is TRBV5-1 and J is TRBJ2-7; D is ambiguous. CDR1 is SGHRS, CDR2 YFSETQ, per germline. The V end lost 4 bases, the J end lost 6 bases, and 14 bases lay between the germline ends. The CDR3 is 13 amino acids. In nucleotides, the CDR3 is TGCGCCAGCAGCCCCCCCGAGGCCGGCGAGCAGTACTTC. Its translation is CASSPPEAGEQYF.

This clonotype was seen many times. The chain joins TRBV2 to TRBJ2-5, with D tentatively TRBD1 (6 bases). Trimming took off 4 bases at V and 2 bases at J, with 14 bases between the two ends. Germline CDR1 reads SNHLY; CDR2 reads FYNNEI. This CDR3 region has 15 residues. The CDR3 here is CASSGWQGHQETQYF. The DNA of the CDR3 is TGTGCCAGCAGTGGTTGGCAGGGGCATCAAGAGACCCAGTACTTC.

This clonotype was seen ten or more times. The DNA for the CDR3 is TGCGCCAGCAGCCAACGAGTCCCCCGGGAGCTGTTTTTT. Translating it yields CASSQRVPRELFF. The chain uses TRBV4-1 and TRBJ2-2; D uncertain. The CDR3 has 13 amino acids. The V end was cut by 2 bases, the J end by 9 bases, with 10 bases between. Germline assignment: CDR1 MGHRA and CDR2 YSYEKL.

As DNA, the CDR3 is TGCGCCAGCAGCCGGGAAGGGGGGAACTACGAGCAGTACTTC. It yields the protein CASSREGGNYEQYF. The chain couples TRBV5-1 to TRBJ2-7, with D perhaps being TRBD1 or TRBD2 (6 bases each). CDR1 is SGHRS, CDR2 YFSETQ, per germline. Deletions cut 4 bases from V and 3 bases from J, with 14 bases between. The CDR3 runs 14 residues.

This clonotype was seen ten or more times. This chain uses TRBV7-2 with TRBJ1-1; D is uncertain. The germline V gene has CDR1 SGHTA and CDR2 FQGNSA. V was pared by 5 bases and J by 6 bases, with 7 bases between. This CDR3 contains 11 residues. The CDR3 DNA sequence: TGTGCCAGCAGCCCCCTGGCTGAAGCTTTCTTT. As protein: CASSPLAEAFF.

V gene TRBV20-1 combines with J gene TRBJ2-1, with D possibly matching TRBD1 (5 bases). CDR3 length: 13 residues. Germline CDR1 DFQATT, CDR2 SNEGSKA (reference sequence). V was shortened by 4 bases and J by 2 bases, with 9 bases between the two germline ends. The CDR3 region is CSANRPTYNEQFF. For the CDR3, the DNA is TGCAGTGCTAACAGGCCTACCTACAATGAGCAGTTCTTC.

This clonotype was counted at least ten times. The rearrangement joins TRBV5-1 to TRBJ2-1; tentatively, D is TRBD2 (5 bases). CDR1 and CDR2 (germline): SGHRS, YFSETQ. The CDR3 sequence is 16 residues long. Trimming removed 0 bases from V and 2 bases from J, with 12 bases in between. CDR3 loop: CASSLGGDLTYNEQFF. In DNA form, the CDR3 reads TGCGCCAGCAGCTTGGGGGGAGACCTCACCTACAATGAGCAGTTCTTC.

This clonotype occurred many times. V is TRBV14 and J is TRBJ2-4, with D tentatively TRBD2 (6 bases). The CDR3 length is 17 residues. Trimming stripped 1 base from V and 1 base from J, with 14 bases between. Germline V gene data show CDR1 as SGHDN and CDR2 as FVKESK. The CDR3 nucleotides read TGTGCCAGCAGCCAAGGGGGAGGTCTGCTGGCCAAAAACATTCAGTACTTC. Translation gives CASSQGGGLLAKNIQYF.

This clonotype occurred many times. The V call is TRBV5-1, the J call TRBJ2-2; D unresolved. The V end lost 2 bases, the J end lost 6 bases, and 14 bases lay between the germline ends. Germline V lookup: CDR1 SGHRS, CDR2 YFSETQ. The CDR3 consists of 15 residues. The CDR3 protein is CASSLPTTNPGELFF. The CDR3 nucleotides are TGCGCCAGCAGCTTACCCACGACGAATCCCGGGGAGCTGTTTTTT.

In its sample, this clonotype was seen many times. The chain combines TRBV6-5 with TRBJ2-6; possibly TRBD1 for D (6 bases). There are 16 residues in the CDR3. V gave up 1 base and J gave up 4 bases, with 11 bases separating them. CDR1 is MNHEY, CDR2 SVGAGI, per germline. Here the CDR3 reads CASSYYRAAGANVLTF. CDR3 bases: TGTGCCAGCAGTTACTACAGGGCAGCCGGGGCCAACGTCCTGACTTTC.

At least ten counts were recorded for this clonotype. The chain recombines TRBV5-5 with TRBJ1-4; D is ambiguous. Between the trimmed V and J ends, which lost 3 bases and 8 bases, there was a span of 8 bases. Germline V gene sequence: CDR1 SGHKS, CDR2 YYEKEE (reference sequence). This CDR3 has 12 residues. The CDR3 DNA sequence: TGTGCCAGCAGCTCTCCCTTGGAAAAACTGTTTTTT. It codes for CASSSPLEKLFF.